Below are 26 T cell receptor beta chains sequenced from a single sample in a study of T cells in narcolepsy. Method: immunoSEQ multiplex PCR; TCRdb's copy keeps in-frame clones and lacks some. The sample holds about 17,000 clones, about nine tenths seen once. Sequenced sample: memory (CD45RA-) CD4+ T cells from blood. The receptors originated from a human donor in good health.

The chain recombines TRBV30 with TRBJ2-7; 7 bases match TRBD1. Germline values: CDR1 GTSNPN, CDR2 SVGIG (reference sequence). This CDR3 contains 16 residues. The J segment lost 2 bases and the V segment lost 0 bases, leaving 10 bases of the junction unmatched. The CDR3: CAWSVSFWTGPYEQYF. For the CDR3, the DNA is TGTGCCTGGAGTGTAAGTTTTTGGACAGGACCCTACGAGCAGTACTTC.

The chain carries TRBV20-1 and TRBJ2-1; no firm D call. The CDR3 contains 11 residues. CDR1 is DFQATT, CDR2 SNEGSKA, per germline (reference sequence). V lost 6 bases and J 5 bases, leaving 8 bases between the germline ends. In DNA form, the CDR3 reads TGCAGTGCCGAACCAGACAATGAGCAGTTCTTC. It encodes CSAEPDNEQFF.

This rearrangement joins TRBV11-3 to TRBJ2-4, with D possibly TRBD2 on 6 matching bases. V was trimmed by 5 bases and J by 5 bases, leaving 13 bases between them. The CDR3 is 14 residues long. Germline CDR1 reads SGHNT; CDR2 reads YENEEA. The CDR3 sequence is CASSRERRENIQYF. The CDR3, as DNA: TGTGCCAGCAGCAGGGAGCGGAGGGAAAACATTCAGTACTTC.

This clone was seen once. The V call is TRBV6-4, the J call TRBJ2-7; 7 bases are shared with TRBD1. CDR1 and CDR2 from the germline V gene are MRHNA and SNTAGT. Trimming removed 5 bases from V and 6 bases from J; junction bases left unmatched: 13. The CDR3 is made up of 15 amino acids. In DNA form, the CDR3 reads TGTGCCAGCAGTTGGACGGACAGGCGGAAATCCGAGCAGTACTTC. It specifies CASSWTDRRKSEQYF.

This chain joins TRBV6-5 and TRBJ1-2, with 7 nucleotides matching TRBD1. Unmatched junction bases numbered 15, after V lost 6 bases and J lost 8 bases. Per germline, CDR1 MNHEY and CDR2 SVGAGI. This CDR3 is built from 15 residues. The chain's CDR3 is CASREGGGAPYGYTF. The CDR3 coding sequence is TGTGCCAGCAGGGAGGGAGGGGGCGCTCCGTACGGCTACACCTTC.

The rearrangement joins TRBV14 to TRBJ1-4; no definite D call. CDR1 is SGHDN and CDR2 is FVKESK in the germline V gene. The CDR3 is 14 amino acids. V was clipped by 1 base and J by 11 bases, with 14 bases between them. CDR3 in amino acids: CASSQAGMQAKLFF. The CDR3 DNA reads TGTGCCAGCAGCCAAGCGGGGATGCAGGCGAAACTGTTTTTT.

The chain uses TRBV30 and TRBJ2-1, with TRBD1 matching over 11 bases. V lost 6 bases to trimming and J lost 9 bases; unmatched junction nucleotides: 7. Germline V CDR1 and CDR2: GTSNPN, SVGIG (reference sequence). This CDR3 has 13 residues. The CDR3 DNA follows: TGTGCCTGTCATTGGGGACAGGGGGGTGAGCAGTTCTTC. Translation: CACHWGQGGEQFF. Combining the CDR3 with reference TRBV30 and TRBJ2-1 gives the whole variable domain SQTIHQWPATLVQPVGSPLSLECTVEGTSNPNLYWYRQAAGRGLQLLFYSVGIGQISSEVPQNLSASRPQDRQFILSSKKLLLSDSGFYLCACHWGQGGEQFFGPGTRLTVL.

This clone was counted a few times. CDR3: CASMGTVEAFF. The CDR3 coding sequence is TGCGCCAGCATGGGGACAGTAGAAGCTTTCTTT. This rearrangement joins TRBV10-2 to TRBJ1-1; 7 bases line up with TRBD1. CDR3 length: 11 residues. The trim removed 7 bases at V and 8 bases at J, leaving 4 bases unmatched. Per germline, CDR1 WSHSY and CDR2 SAAADI.

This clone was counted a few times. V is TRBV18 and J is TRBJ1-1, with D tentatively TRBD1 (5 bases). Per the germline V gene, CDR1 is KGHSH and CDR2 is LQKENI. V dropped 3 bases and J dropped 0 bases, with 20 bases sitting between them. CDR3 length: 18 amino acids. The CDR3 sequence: CASSPTYGGGLMNTEAFF. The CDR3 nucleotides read TGTGCCAGCTCACCTACCTACGGGGGGGGACTAATGAACACTGAAGCTTTCTTT.

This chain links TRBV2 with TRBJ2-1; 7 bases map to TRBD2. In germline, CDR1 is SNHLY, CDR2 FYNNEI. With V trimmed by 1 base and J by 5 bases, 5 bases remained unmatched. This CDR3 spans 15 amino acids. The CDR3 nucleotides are TGTGCCAGCAGTGAAGTTGGCGGGGGTCACAATGAGCAGTTCTTC. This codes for CASSEVGGGHNEQFF.

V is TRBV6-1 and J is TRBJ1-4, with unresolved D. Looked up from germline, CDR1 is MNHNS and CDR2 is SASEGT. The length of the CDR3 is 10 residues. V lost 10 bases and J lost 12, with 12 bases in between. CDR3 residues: CATLLGQLFF. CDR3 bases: TGTGCCACCCTGCTGGGCCAACTGTTTTTT.

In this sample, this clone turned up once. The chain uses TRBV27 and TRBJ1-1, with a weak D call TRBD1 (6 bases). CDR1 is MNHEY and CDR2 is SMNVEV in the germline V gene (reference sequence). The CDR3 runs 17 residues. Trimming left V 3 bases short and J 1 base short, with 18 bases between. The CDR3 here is CASSFYGQGRGNTEAFF. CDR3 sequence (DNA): TGTGCCAGCAGTTTCTATGGGCAGGGGCGGGGGAACACTGAAGCTTTCTTT.

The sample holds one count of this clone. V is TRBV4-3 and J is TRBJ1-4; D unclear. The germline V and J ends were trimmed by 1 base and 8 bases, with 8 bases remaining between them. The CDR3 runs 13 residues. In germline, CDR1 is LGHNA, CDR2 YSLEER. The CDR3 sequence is CASSQVFGEKLFF. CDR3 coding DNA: TGCGCCAGCAGCCAAGTGTTCGGAGAAAAACTGTTTTTT.

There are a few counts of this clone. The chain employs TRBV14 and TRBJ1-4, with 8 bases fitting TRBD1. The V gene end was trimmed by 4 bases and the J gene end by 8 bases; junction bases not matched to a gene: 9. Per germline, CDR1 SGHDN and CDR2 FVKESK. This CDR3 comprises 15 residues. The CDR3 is CASSRTRTGWEKLFF. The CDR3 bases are TGTGCCAGCAGCCGAACTAGGACAGGGTGGGAAAAACTGTTTTTT.

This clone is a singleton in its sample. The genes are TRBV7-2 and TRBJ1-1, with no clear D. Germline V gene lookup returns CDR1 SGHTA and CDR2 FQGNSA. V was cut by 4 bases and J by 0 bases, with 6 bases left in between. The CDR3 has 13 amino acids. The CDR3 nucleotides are TGTGCCAGCAGCTGGGCCGTGAACACTGAAGCTTTCTTT. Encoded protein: CASSWAVNTEAFF.

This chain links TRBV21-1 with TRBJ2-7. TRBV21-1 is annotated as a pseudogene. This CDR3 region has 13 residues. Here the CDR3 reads CASSNWVSYEQYF. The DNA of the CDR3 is TGTGCCAGCAGCAATTGGGTTTCCTACGAGCAGTACTTC.

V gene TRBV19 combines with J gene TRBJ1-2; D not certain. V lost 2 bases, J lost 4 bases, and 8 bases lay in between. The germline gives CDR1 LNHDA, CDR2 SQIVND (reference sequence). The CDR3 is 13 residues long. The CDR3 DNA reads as TGTGCCAGTAGTATAACATCCCCCTATGGCTACACCTTC. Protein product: CASSITSPYGYTF.

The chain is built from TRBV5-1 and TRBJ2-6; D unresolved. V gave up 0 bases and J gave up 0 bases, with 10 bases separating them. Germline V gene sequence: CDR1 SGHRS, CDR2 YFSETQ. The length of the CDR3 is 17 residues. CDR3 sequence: CASSLAGQRSGANVLTF. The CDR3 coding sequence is TGCGCCAGCAGCTTGGCGGGTCAGCGCTCTGGGGCCAACGTCCTGACTTTC.

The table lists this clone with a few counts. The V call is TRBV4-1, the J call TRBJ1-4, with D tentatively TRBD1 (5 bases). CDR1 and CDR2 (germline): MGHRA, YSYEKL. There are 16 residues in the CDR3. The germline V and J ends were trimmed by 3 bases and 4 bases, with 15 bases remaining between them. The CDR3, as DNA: TGCGCCAGCAGCCAGGCCCTGTGGGGGGATAATGAAAAACTGTTTTTT. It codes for CASSQALWGDNEKLFF.

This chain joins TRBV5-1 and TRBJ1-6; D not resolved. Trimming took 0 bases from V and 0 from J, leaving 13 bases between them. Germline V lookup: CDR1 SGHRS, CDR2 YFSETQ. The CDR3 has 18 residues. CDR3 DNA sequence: TGCGCCAGCAGCTTGGAATTCGCTGGGAGCTCCTATAATTCACCCCTCCACTTT. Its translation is CASSLEFAGSSYNSPLHF. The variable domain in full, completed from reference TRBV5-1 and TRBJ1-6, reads KAGVTQTPRYLIKTRGQQVTLSCSPISGHRSVSWYQQTPGQGLQFLFEYFSETQRNKGNFPGRFSGRQFSNSRSEMNVSTLELGDSALYLCASSLEFAGSSYNSPLHFGNGTRLTVT.

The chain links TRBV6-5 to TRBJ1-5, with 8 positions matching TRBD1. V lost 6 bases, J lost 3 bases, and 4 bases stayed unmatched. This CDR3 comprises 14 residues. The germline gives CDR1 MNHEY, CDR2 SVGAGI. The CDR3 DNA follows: TGTGCCAGCAGGGAGACAGGGGACAATCAGCCCCAGCATTTT. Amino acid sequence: CASRETGDNQPQHF.

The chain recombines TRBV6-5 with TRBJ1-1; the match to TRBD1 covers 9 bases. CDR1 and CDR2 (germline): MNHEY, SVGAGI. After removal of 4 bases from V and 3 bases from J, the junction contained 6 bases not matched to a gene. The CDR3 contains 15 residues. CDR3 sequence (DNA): TGTGCCAGCAGTTCCGGGGGACAGGGTGACACTGAAGCTTTCTTT. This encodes CASSSGGQGDTEAFF.

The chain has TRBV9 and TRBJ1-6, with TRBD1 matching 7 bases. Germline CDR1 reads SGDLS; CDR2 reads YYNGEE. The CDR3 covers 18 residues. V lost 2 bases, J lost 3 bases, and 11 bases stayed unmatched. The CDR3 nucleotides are TGTGCCAGCAGCGTGGGCGGGACAGCCAAATACTATAATTCACCCCTCCACTTT. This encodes CASSVGGTAKYYNSPLHF.

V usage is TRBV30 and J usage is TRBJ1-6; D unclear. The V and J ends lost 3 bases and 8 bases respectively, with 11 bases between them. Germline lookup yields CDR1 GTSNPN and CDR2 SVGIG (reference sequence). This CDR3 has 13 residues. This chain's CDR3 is CAWSPLRDSPLHF. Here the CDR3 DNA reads TGTGCCTGGAGCCCGCTCCGCGATTCACCCCTCCACTTT.

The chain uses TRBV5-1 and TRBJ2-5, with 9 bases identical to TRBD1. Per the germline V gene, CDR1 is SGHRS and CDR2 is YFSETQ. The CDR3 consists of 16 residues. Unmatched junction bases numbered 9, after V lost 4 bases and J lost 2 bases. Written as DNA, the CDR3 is TGCGCCAGCAGCCTGGGACAGGGAGGGCCTCAAGAGACCCAGTACTTC. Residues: CASSLGQGGPQETQYF. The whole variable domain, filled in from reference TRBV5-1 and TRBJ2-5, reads KAGVTQTPRYLIKTRGQQVTLSCSPISGHRSVSWYQQTPGQGLQFLFEYFSETQRNKGNFPGRFSGRQFSNSRSEMNVSTLELGDSALYLCASSLGQGGPQETQYFGPGTRLLVL.

The CDR3 is CASSATGGGGYTF. CDR3 DNA: TGTGCCAGCAGCGCCACAGGGGGCGGGGGCTACACCTTC. J is TRBJ1-2 and V is TRBV9; 9 positions agree with TRBD1. V shed 3 bases and J 8 bases; nucleotides not matched to a gene: 5. The CDR3 runs 13 residues. Germline loops: CDR1 SGDLS, CDR2 YYNGEE.